The clone carrying this T cell receptor (beta chain) was observed a few times. The target antigen is unknown. TCRB transcripts that were expressed got sequenced, as all of the isolated RNA had been reverse transcribed. The assay was immunoSEQ multiplex PCR, and TCRdb's table has in-frame clones only and misses some. Of some 660,000 clones in the sample, roughly 13% were seen once. CDR3 size: 14 residues. Germline CDR1 is SGHRS and CDR2 is YFSETQ. V gave up 4 bases and J gave up 2 bases, with 12 bases separating them. This sample was included in a study of beta chain features in type 1 diabetes. The study's findings and limits: When Type 1 diabetes patients were examined, their TCRB CDR3s proved moderately but significantly shorter in all four CD4+ subsets. PCR might favor shorter templates, equally in patients and controls. Researchers could not determine here whether HLA type influences TCRB rearrangement.

This clonotype was obtained from a man aged 18 to 29 with type 1 diabetes. The sequenced material came from naive CD4+ T cells from blood. V usage is TRBV5-1 and J usage is TRBJ2-5, with D perhaps TRBD1 (6 bases). DNA of the CDR3: TGCGCCAGCAGCCTCCGGGACACTCAAGAGACCCAGTACTTC. It encodes CASSLRDTQETQYF.